These T cell receptor beta chains were read from a single sample in a study of blood T cell repertoires in COVID-19. Sequenced by immunoSEQ multiplex PCR; TCRdb stores in-frame clones only, minus some. The sample has 280,000 or so clones, roughly 90% seen once. Sequencing was performed on peripheral blood. The receptors derive from a man younger than 35 with active or convalescent COVID-19. The CDR3 runs from the conserved cysteine through the conserved F or W. A D gene is named only where the DNA matches it firmly. Some rows have no size entry. The others give once, few or many, or a class for an expanded clone.

size,D,V,J,CDR3,DNA
-,-,TRBV6-5,TRBJ1-1,CASSPRENTEAFF,TGTGCCAGCAGTCCGCGGGAGAACACTGAAGCTTTCTTT
-,TRBD1,TRBV7-6,TRBJ1-2,CASSLGTGIDGYTF,TGTGCCAGCAGCCTAGGGACAGGGATAGATGGCTACACCTTC
few,TRBD2,TRBV19,TRBJ2-1,CASSISGLAGGLINEQFF,TGTGCCAGTAGTATATCAGGACTAGCGGGGGGGCTAATCAATGAGCAGTTCTTC
-,TRBD1,TRBV19,TRBJ2-7,CASRSTGAYEQYF,TGTGCCAGTAGGTCGACAGGGGCCTACGAGCAGTACTTC
few,TRBD1,TRBV11-3,TRBJ2-3,CASSRRQGSTDTQYF,TGTGCCAGCAGCCGTCGACAGGGTAGCACAGATACGCAGTATTTT
-,-,TRBV11-2,TRBJ2-5,CASSLIDGAETQYF,TGTGCCAGCAGCTTAATTGATGGGGCAGAGACCCAGTACTTC
-,TRBD1,TRBV2,TRBJ2-2,CASSALDRGSTGELFF,TGTGCCAGCAGTGCACTGGACAGGGGGAGCACCGGGGAGCTGTTTTTT
-,-,TRBV5-6,TRBJ1-5,CASSLAPGPQHF,TGTGCCAGCAGCTTGGCCCCGGGTCCCCAGCATTTT
-,TRBD1,TRBV18,TRBJ1-2,CASSPQTGGWGYTF,TGTGCCAGCTCACCACAGACAGGGGGCTGGGGCTACACCTTC
-,TRBD2,TRBV2,TRBJ2-1,CASRRTSGGKAYNEQFF,TGTGCCAGCAGAAGGACTAGCGGGGGGAAAGCCTACAATGAGCAGTTCTTC
-,TRBD2,TRBV4-1,TRBJ2-5,CASSQVASGGAETQYF,TGCGCCAGCAGCCAAGTGGCTAGCGGGGGGGCCGAGACCCAGTACTTC
-,TRBD1,TRBV10-3,TRBJ1-2,CAISLGQGANYGYTF,TGTGCCATCAGTTTGGGACAGGGGGCTAACTATGGCTACACCTTC
-,-,TRBV7-2,TRBJ2-1,CASSFFPGSSYNEQFF,TGTGCCAGCAGCTTTTTTCCAGGGTCCTCCTACAATGAGCAGTTCTTC
-,TRBD1,TRBV5-4,TRBJ2-1,CASSFTGQGYNEQFF,TGTGCCAGCAGCTTTACCGGACAGGGCTACAATGAGCAGTTCTTC
-,-,TRBV2,TRBJ1-2,CASKGTAYLRDGYTF,TGTGCCAGCAAAGGCACAGCTTACTTGAGGGATGGCTACACCTTC
-,-,TRBV21-1,TRBJ2-2,CASSSRQGARNTGELFF,TGTGCCAGCAGTTCCCGACAGGGGGCGAGGAACACCGGGGAGCTGTTTTTT
-,-,TRBV9,TRBJ1-3,CASSVATGGRVGNTIYF,TGTGCCAGCAGCGTAGCTACGGGGGGGAGGGTTGGAAACACCATATATTTT
-,-,TRBV12-3/TRBV12-4,TRBJ1-2,CASSLRGGYGYTF,TGTGCCAGCAGTTTGCGAGGGGGTTATGGCTACACCTTC
-,TRBD1,TRBV7-9,TRBJ2-7,CASSLGHRDRGGYEQYF,TGTGCCAGCAGCTTAGGGCACCGGGACAGGGGGGGATACGAGCAGTACTTC
-,-,TRBV27,TRBJ1-1,CASSPYDRYTEAFF,TGTGCCAGCAGTCCATACGACAGGTACACTGAAGCTTTCTTT
-,-,TRBV7-9,TRBJ1-6,CASSNGESPLHF,TGTGCCAGCAGTAATGGGGAGTCACCCCTCCACTTT
-,TRBD1,TRBV6-1,TRBJ2-1,CASREDRASYNEQFF,TGTGCCAGCAGGGAAGACAGGGCTTCCTACAATGAGCAGTTCTTC
-,-,TRBV7-6,TRBJ2-5,CASSFGGRYETQYF,TGTGCCAGCAGCTTTGGGGGGAGGTATGAGACCCAGTACTTC
-,TRBD1,TRBV15,TRBJ2-1,CATSREYSSGTGGPNNEQFF,TGTGCCACCAGCAGAGAATATTCTTCCGGGACAGGGGGCCCCAACAATGAGCAGTTCTTC
-,-,TRBV6-1,TRBJ1-1,CASSEPALQTGAFF,TGTGCCAGCAGTGAACCCGCCCTGCAAACGGGGGCTTTCTTT
-,-,TRBV7-9,TRBJ1-6,CASSPLGQLKGSYNSPLHF,TGTGCCAGCAGCCCGCTGGGGCAGCTTAAAGGCTCCTATAATTCACCCCTCCACTTT
-,TRBD2,TRBV11-2,TRBJ2-2,CASSLYPAGGRGELFF,TGTGCCAGCAGCCTTTACCCAGCGGGGGGTCGGGGGGAGCTGTTTTTT
-,-,TRBV4-3,TRBJ2-5,CASSQAEKKTQYF,TGCGCCAGCAGCCAAGCCGAGAAAAAGACCCAGTACTTC
-,-,TRBV3-1/TRBV3-2,TRBJ1-6,CASSRGGLGSYNSPLHF,TGTGCCAGCAGCCGGGGGGGACTAGGATCCTATAATTCACCCCTCCACTTT
once,TRBD2,TRBV9,TRBJ2-3,CASGGVAGNTDTQYF,TGTGCCAGCGGCGGGGTAGCGGGCAACACAGATACGCAGTATTTT
once,-,TRBV7-9,TRBJ1-4,CASSSTGRKLFF,TGTGCCAGCAGCTCTACGGGTCGAAAACTGTTTTTT
few,-,TRBV7-9,TRBJ1-1,CASSLRGQGGNTEAFF,TGTGCCAGCAGCTTAAGAGGTCAAGGGGGGAACACTGAAGCTTTCTTT
few,TRBD1,TRBV6-1,TRBJ1-4,CASSDVPGQGMEKLFF,TGTGCCAGCAGTGACGTCCCGGGACAGGGTATGGAAAAACTGTTTTTT
once,-,TRBV12-5,TRBJ1-2,CASGIELQVSNYGYTF,TGTGCTAGTGGAATCGAATTACAGGTTTCCAACTATGGCTACACCTTC
-,-,TRBV4-2,TRBJ1-1,CASSPVRAEAFF,TGTGCCAGCAGCCCCGTGCGGGCTGAAGCTTTCTTT
-,TRBD1,TRBV5-1,TRBJ1-2,CASSLTRQGGNYGYTF,TGCGCCAGCAGCCTTACTCGACAGGGAGGTAACTATGGCTACACCTTC
-,-,TRBV5-6,TRBJ2-5,CASSFIRFQETQYF,TGTGCCAGCAGCTTCATCAGGTTCCAAGAGACCCAGTACTTC
-,-,TRBV7-9,TRBJ1-1,CASTPNRVGTEAFF,TGTGCCAGCACCCCAAACCGGGTGGGCACTGAAGCTTTCTTT
-,TRBD1,TRBV19,TRBJ2-6,CASSVQGAGANVLTF,TGTGCCAGTAGTGTACAGGGGGCTGGGGCCAACGTCCTGACTTTC
-,-,TRBV5-6,TRBJ2-5,CASSSGVQETQYF,TGTGCCAGCAGCTCAGGCGTTCAAGAGACCCAGTACTTC
-,-,TRBV29-1,TRBJ2-2,CSVGHLNTGELFF,TGCAGCGTTGGACACTTGAACACCGGGGAGCTGTTTTTT
once,TRBD1,TRBV6-5,TRBJ2-5,CASNTGTGSWETQYF,TGTGCCAGCAACACCGGGACAGGGAGTTGGGAGACCCAGTACTTC
-,-,TRBV5-1,TRBJ2-7,CASSLLGQRPYEQYF,TGCGCCAGCAGCTTGTTAGGACAGCGGCCCTACGAGCAGTACTTC
-,TRBD1,TRBV16,TRBJ1-4,CASSNRGHEKLFF,TGTGCCAGCAGCAACAGGGGACATGAAAAACTGTTTTTT
-,-,TRBV9,TRBJ1-6,CASSVRGTYNSPLHF,TGTGCCAGCAGCGTGAGGGGGACCTATAATTCACCCCTCCACTTT
-,-,TRBV5-1,TRBJ2-2,CASTKGTGELFF,TGCGCCAGCACCAAGGGGACCGGGGAGCTGTTTTTT
-,-,TRBV16,TRBJ2-5,CASSPDAGTQETQYF,TGTGCCAGCAGCCCTGATGCAGGGACTCAAGAGACCCAGTACTTC
-,TRBD2,TRBV4-1,TRBJ2-1,CASRGTHTAGGVYNEQFF,TGCGCCAGCAGGGGGACTCATACTGCGGGGGGCGTATACAATGAGCAGTTCTTC
-,-,TRBV9,TRBJ1-2,CASSGNRDYTF,TGTGCCAGCAGCGGTAACAGGGACTACACCTTC
-,TRBD1,TRBV27,TRBJ1-2,CASTATGQASYGYTF,TGTGCCAGCACTGCTACGGGACAGGCATCCTATGGCTACACCTTC
-,TRBD2,TRBV30,TRBJ2-5,CACYSGETETQYF,TGTGCTTGTTATAGCGGGGAGACGGAGACCCAGTACTTC
-,-,TRBV4-1,TRBJ1-2,CASSIAPRGNYGYTF,TGCGCCAGCAGCATTGCCCCAAGGGGTAACTATGGCTACACCTTC
-,TRBD1,TRBV9,TRBJ1-1,CASSPDRGGTEAFF,TGTGCCAGCAGCCCAGACAGGGGGGGAACTGAAGCTTTCTTT
-,TRBD1,TRBV12-5,TRBJ1-3,CASGLTSTGVGNTIYF,TGTGCTAGTGGTTTGACGTCGACAGGGGTTGGAAACACCATATATTTT
-,-,TRBV6-5,TRBJ2-2,CASRQSVTGELFF,TGTGCCAGCAGACAGTCGGTCACCGGGGAGCTGTTTTTT
-,TRBD2,TRBV5-1,TRBJ2-3,CASSQRLAGGPDTQYF,TGCGCCAGCAGCCAAAGACTAGCGGGGGGCCCAGATACGCAGTATTTT